Listed here are 24 T cell receptor beta chains from one sample, sequenced in a study of blood T cell repertoires in COVID-19. The assay was immunoSEQ multiplex PCR, and TCRdb's table has in-frame clones only and misses some. Seen here are about 440,000 clones, about nine tenths observed once, and the top ten hold about 12%. Sequencing used peripheral blood. These receptors came from a woman aged 45-60 years with COVID-19, enrolled during active disease.

The CDR3 here is CASSLGNSMQYF. In DNA, the CDR3 is TGCGCCAGCAGCTTGGGAAACAGCATGCAGTACTTC. The chain uses TRBV5-1 and TRBJ2-7; D uncertain. The germline CDR1 and CDR2 sequences are SGHRS and YFSETQ. V shed 0 bases and J shed 9 bases, with 10 bases lying between them. The CDR3 has 12 residues.

This chain connects TRBV6-5 to TRBJ1-2; 8 bases align to TRBD1. The CDR3 extends over 15 amino acids. CDR1 and CDR2 from the germline V gene are MNHEY and SVGAGI. Trimming cost V 6 bases and J 6 bases; bases outside gene matches: 12. The CDR3 DNA is TGTGCCAGCAGGCCCCGACAGGGGATCGGGGATGGCTACACCTTC. This gives the protein CASRPRQGIGDGYTF.

This rearrangement joins TRBV19 to TRBJ2-5; D is undetermined. Germline-derived CDR1 and CDR2 are LNHDA and SQIVND (reference sequence). Trimming left V 3 bases short and J 6 bases short, with 11 bases between. The length of the CDR3 is 13 residues. The DNA of the CDR3 is TGTGCCAGTAGTATCGATAGCTGGAAGACCCAGTACTTC. This sequence encodes CASSIDSWKTQYF.

The chain uses TRBV12-3 or TRBV12-4 and TRBJ2-2; D call uncertain. The ends were cut back, 1 base at V and 4 bases at J, with 4 bases in the middle. The CDR3 has 13 amino acids. CDR3 loop: CASSLGVTGELFF. The CDR3 coding sequence is TGTGCCAGCAGTTTAGGAGTCACCGGGGAGCTGTTTTTT.

The chain has TRBV4-1 and TRBJ1-5, with 8 nucleotides matching TRBD1. The germline V gene has CDR1 MGHRA and CDR2 YSYEKL. The length of the CDR3 is 13 residues. Trimming cost V 6 bases and J 4 bases; bases outside gene matches: 2. CDR3 region: CASSTGGNQPQHF. The CDR3 nucleotides read TGCGCCAGCAGTACAGGGGGGAATCAGCCCCAGCATTTT.

This clone appeared a single time. The V gene is TRBV29-1, the J gene TRBJ2-2, with D perhaps matching TRBD1 (5 bases). The CDR3 loop spans 15 amino acids. The germline gives CDR1 SQVTM, CDR2 ANQGSEA. The germline V and J ends were trimmed by 4 bases and 0 bases, with 12 bases remaining between them. CDR3 in DNA: TGCAGCGTTGGGTCAGGGTTCGCGAACACCGGGGAGCTGTTTTTT. Translating it yields CSVGSGFANTGELFF.

V and J are TRBV6-1 and TRBJ2-7; TRBD2 might be the D (6 bases). V shed 6 bases and J shed 2 bases, with 14 bases lying between them. CDR1 is MNHNS, CDR2 SASEGT, per germline. This CDR3 contains 14 residues. The CDR3 DNA reads TGTGCCAGCAGATTACCCGGGGGTGCCTACGAGCAGTACTTC. This translates into CASRLPGGAYEQYF.

The V and J genes are TRBV24-1 and TRBJ2-1, with D perhaps TRBD1 (6 bases). With 4 bases removed from V and 5 bases from J, the gap between germline ends came to 14 bases. The CDR3 length is 15 residues. Germline V gene sequence: CDR1 KGHDR, CDR2 SFDVKD. The CDR3 loop reads CATSDWTARHNEQFF. The CDR3 nucleotides read TGTGCCACCAGTGACTGGACAGCTCGTCACAATGAGCAGTTCTTC.

Only one count was recorded for this clone. V is TRBV30 and J is TRBJ1-5, with 7 bases that match TRBD1. From germline, CDR1 is GTSNPN and CDR2 SVGIG (reference sequence). V lost 3 bases, J lost 5 bases, and 4 bases stayed unmatched. There are 13 residues in the CDR3. CDR3 sequence (DNA): TGTGCCTGGAGCTTCACAGGGGATCAGCCCCAGCATTTT. It encodes CAWSFTGDQPQHF.

J is TRBJ1-4 and V is TRBV7-2; D may be TRBD1 (6 bases). The V end was cut by 5 bases, the J end by 12 bases, with 13 bases between. CDR3 length: 12 residues. In germline, CDR1 is SGHTA, CDR2 FQGNSA. The CDR3 DNA is TGTGCCAGCAGCGCCAACAGGGAGCAACTGTTTTTT. It codes for CASSANREQLFF.

The chain joins TRBV2 to TRBJ2-7; TRBD2 matches 10 bases. This CDR3 spans 16 amino acids. Trimming took 1 base from V and 0 from J; bases not matched to a gene: 3. Germline-derived CDR1 and CDR2 are SNHLY and FYNNEI. The CDR3 protein is CASSEERGGYSYEQYF. For the CDR3, the DNA is TGTGCCAGCAGTGAAGAGCGGGGGGGTTACTCCTACGAGCAGTACTTC.

The chain uses TRBV19 and TRBJ2-3, with D maybe TRBD1 (5 bases). CDR1 and CDR2 from the germline V gene are LNHDA and SQIVND (reference sequence). Trimming left V 7 bases short and J 0 bases short, with 11 bases between. CDR3 length: 14 residues. Written as DNA, the CDR3 is TGTGCCAGTAAGACACAGGTTAGCACAGATACGCAGTATTTT. This gives the protein CASKTQVSTDTQYF.

This chain connects TRBV28 to TRBJ1-3; TRBD1 matches at 8 bases. J gave up 2 bases and V 3 bases, and 6 bases lay outside the gene matches. The CDR3 loop spans 16 amino acids. Germline V gene sequence: CDR1 MDHEN, CDR2 SYDVKM. Here the CDR3 DNA reads TGTGCCAGCAGTTTGATGACAGGGGTAACTGGAAACACCATATATTTT. Translation gives CASSLMTGVTGNTIYF.

This clone was detected only a few times. The rearrangement joins TRBV9 to TRBJ2-1; unclear D gene. CDR1 and CDR2 from the germline V gene are SGDLS and YYNGEE. CDR3 size: 14 residues. Deletions cut 3 bases from V and 6 bases from J, with 13 bases between. In DNA, the CDR3 is TGTGCCAGCAGCGCTCCCTCTAAAATCAATGAGCAGTTCTTC. Its translation: CASSAPSKINEQFF.

This clone is a singleton in its sample. J is TRBJ1-1 and V is TRBV6-5; D is ambiguous. V gave up 6 bases and J gave up 5 bases, with 16 bases separating them. CDR3 length: 14 amino acids. Germline loops: CDR1 MNHEY, CDR2 SVGAGI. The CDR3 region has the DNA TGTGCCAGCAGGGAGAGCGGGAGGCGGACTGAAGCTTTCTTT. Its protein product is CASRESGRRTEAFF.

The chain couples TRBV27 to TRBJ2-7; weak D call: TRBD1 (6 bases). Germline assignment: CDR1 MNHEY and CDR2 SMNVEV (reference sequence). Trimming cost V 5 bases and J 3 bases, with 11 bases left between them. The CDR3 is 13 residues long. CDR3 DNA sequence: TGTGCCAGCAGTCCTGGACAGTTCTACGAGCAGTACTTC. It is translated as CASSPGQFYEQYF.

The table lists this clone with a few counts. The chain carries TRBV6-6 and TRBJ1-5, with D tentatively TRBD1 (5 bases). The V end lost 7 bases, the J end lost 2 bases, and 9 bases lay between the germline ends. The V gene's germline CDR1 is MNHNY and CDR2 SVGAGI (reference sequence). This CDR3 has 13 amino acids. CDR3 DNA sequence: TGTGCCAGCACCCTACAGGGCAATCAGCCCCAGCATTTT. This translates into CASTLQGNQPQHF.

This rearrangement joins TRBV7-8 to TRBJ2-3; TRBD2 matches at 7 bases. This CDR3 comprises 18 residues. CDR1 and CDR2 (germline): SGHVS, FQNEAQ. After removal of 5 bases from V and 1 base from J, the junction contained 15 bases not matched to a gene. CDR3 nucleotide sequence: TGTGCCAGCAGCCTACTAGGTCCTCCCAGCGGGGGCACAGATACGCAGTATTTT. This gives the protein CASSLLGPPSGGTDTQYF.

V is TRBV9 and J is TRBJ1-6; D may be TRBD1 (6 bases). The germline gives CDR1 SGDLS, CDR2 YYNGEE. The germline V and J ends were trimmed by 3 bases and 5 bases, with 12 bases remaining between them. The CDR3 length is 15 residues. As DNA, the CDR3 is TGTGCCAGCAGCGGACATGACAGGAATAATTCACCCCTCCACTTT. Amino acid sequence: CASSGHDRNNSPLHF.

The chain employs TRBV2 and TRBJ1-1; TRBD1 might be the D (6 bases). This CDR3 region has 12 residues. The ends were cut back, 1 base at V and 11 bases at J, with 11 bases in the middle. CDR1 and CDR2 from the germline V gene are SNHLY and FYNNEI. For the CDR3, the DNA is TGTGCCAGCAGTGAAGAGGAGAGGGGGGCTTTCTTT. Amino acids: CASSEEERGAFF.

The rearrangement joins TRBV18 to TRBJ1-1, with TRBD1 identical over 11 bases. The CDR3 loop spans 14 amino acids. Germline CDR1 is KGHSH and CDR2 is LQKENI. V shed 6 bases and J 4 bases; nucleotides not matched to a gene: 4. The CDR3 bases are TGTGCCAGCTCCTGGGGACAGGGGGGCACTGAAGCTTTCTTT. This gives the protein CASSWGQGGTEAFF.

This chain connects TRBV9 to TRBJ2-3, with 11 positions matching TRBD1. Trimming at V came to 4 bases and at J to 5 bases, leaving 9 bases not matched to a gene. The CDR3 sequence is 16 residues long. Germline CDR1 reads SGDLS; CDR2 reads YYNGEE. The CDR3 DNA follows: TGTGCCAGCAGCCCTCGGACAGGGGGCAGCGGAGATACGCAGTATTTT. It codes for CASSPRTGGSGDTQYF.

The chain uses TRBV6-4 and TRBJ2-3; 12 bases fit TRBD2. The CDR3 is 16 residues long. Germline V gene data show CDR1 as MRHNA and CDR2 as SNTAGT. The J segment lost 3 bases and the V segment lost 5 bases, leaving 6 bases of the junction unmatched. The DNA for the CDR3 is TGTGCCAGCAGTCCTCGACTAGCGGGGGATACAGATACGCAGTATTTT. As protein: CASSPRLAGDTDTQYF.

The chain has TRBV18 and TRBJ1-1, with D unresolved. V was shortened by 1 base and J by 4 bases, with 16 bases between the two germline ends. CDR3 length equals 16 residues. Germline V lookup: CDR1 KGHSH, CDR2 LQKENI. In DNA, the CDR3 is TGTGCCAGCTCACCACGGTCATTCGGGGATGGCACTGAAGCTTTCTTT. Protein product: CASSPRSFGDGTEAFF. Combining the CDR3 with reference TRBV18 and TRBJ1-1 gives the whole variable domain NAGVMQNPRHLVRRRGQEARLRCSPMKGHSHVYWYRQLPEEGLKFMVYLQKENIIDESGMPKERFSAEFPKEGPSILRIQQVVRGDSAAYFCASSPRSFGDGTEAFFGQGTRLTVV.